This record covers a single TCR beta chain. Its specificity is unknown. This CDR3 contains 15 residues. The V end lost 1 base, the J end lost 5 bases, and 15 bases lay between the germline ends. Germline CDR1 and CDR2: SGHRS and YFSETQ. Using immunoSEQ multiplex PCR, the repertoire was profiled, and TCRdb retains in-frame clones only, with some absent. The sample holds about 340,000 clones, 70% to 75% seen once. The source of the sample is a study of shared clonotypes between healthy human individuals. Study-wide background: CD4 naive and CD4 memory each took three plates per donor, while CD8 naive took two and CD8 memory one. Findings and caveats of the study: Around 5% of naive CD4 clonotypes were shared across four donors.

The sequenced sample consisted of memory CD4+ T cells sorted from blood. Stated subset: CD45RA-negative fraction. This sequence originates from a man under 40 in good health. The chain employs TRBV5-1 and TRBJ1-1; no definite D call. CDR3: CASSLQSGSKTEAFF. The CDR3 nucleotides read TGCGCCAGCAGCTTGCAATCCGGCTCCAAGACTGAAGCTTTCTTT.